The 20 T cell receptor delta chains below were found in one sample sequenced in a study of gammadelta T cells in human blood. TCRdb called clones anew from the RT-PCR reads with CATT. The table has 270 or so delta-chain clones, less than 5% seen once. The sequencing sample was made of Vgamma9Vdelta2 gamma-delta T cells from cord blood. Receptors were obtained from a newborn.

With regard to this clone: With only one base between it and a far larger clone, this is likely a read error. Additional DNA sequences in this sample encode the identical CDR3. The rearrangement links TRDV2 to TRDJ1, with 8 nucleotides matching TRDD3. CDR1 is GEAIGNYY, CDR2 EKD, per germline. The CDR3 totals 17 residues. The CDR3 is CACDSVMGDQPTDKLIF. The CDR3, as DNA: TGTGCTTGTGACTCTGTGATGGGGGATCAGCCCACCGATAAACTCATCTTT.

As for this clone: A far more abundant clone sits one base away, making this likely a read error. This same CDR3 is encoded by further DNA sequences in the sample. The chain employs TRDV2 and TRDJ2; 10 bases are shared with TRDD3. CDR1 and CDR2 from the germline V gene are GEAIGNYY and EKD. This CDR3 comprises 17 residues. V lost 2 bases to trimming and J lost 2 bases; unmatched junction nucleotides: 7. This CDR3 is CACDRVWGITLTAQLFF. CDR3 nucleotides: TGTGCCTGTGACAGGGTCTGGGGGATAACCTTGACAGCACAACTCTTCTTT.

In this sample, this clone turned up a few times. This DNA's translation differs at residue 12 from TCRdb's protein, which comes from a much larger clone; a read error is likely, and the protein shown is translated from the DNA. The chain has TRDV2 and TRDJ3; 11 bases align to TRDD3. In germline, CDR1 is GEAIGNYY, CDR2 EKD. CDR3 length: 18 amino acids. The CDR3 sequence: CACDTWGIRDWGTRQMFF. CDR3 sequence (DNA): TGTGCCTGTGACACATGGGGGATACGGGACTGGGGCACCCGACAGATGTTTTTC.

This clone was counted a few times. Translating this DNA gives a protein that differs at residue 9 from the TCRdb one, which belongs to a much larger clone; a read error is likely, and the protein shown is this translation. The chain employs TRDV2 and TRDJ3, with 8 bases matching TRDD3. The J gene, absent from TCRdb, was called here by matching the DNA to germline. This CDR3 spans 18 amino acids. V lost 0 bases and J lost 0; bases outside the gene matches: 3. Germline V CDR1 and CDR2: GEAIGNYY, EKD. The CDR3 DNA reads TGTGCCTGTGACACCTTGGGGGATTCCTCCTGGGACACCCGACAGATGTTTTTC. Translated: CACDTLGDSSWDTRQMFF.

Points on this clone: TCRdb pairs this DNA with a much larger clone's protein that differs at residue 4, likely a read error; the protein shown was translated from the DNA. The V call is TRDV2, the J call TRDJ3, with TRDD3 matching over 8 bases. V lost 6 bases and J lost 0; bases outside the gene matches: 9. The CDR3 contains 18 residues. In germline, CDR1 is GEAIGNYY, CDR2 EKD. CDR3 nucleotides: TGTGCCTGTTACGTACTGGGGGTTAGCTCCTGGGACACCCGACAGATGTTTTTC. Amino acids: CACYVLGVSSWDTRQMFF.

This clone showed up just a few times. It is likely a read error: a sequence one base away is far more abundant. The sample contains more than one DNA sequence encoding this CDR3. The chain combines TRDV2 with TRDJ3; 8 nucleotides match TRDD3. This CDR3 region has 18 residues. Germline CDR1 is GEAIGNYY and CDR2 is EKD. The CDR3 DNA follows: TGTGCCTGTGACGTACTGGGGGTTAGCTCCTGGGACACCCGACAGATGTTCTTC. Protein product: CACDVLGVSSWDTRQMFF.

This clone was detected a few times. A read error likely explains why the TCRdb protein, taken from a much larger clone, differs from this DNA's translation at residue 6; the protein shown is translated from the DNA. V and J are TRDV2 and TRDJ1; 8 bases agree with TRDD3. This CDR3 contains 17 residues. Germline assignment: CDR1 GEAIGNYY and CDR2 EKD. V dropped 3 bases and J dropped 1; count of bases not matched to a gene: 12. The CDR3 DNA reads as TGTGCCTGTGACTCTATGATGGGGGATCAGCCCACCGATAAACTCATCTTT. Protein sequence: CACDSMMGDQPTDKLIF.

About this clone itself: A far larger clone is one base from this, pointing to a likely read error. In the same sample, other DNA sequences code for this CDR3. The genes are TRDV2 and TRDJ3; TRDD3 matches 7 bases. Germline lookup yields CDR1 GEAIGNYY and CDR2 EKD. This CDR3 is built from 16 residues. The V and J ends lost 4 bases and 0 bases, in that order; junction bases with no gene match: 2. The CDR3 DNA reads TGTGCCTGTGATTGGGGGAGCTCCTGGGACACCCGACAGATGTTTTTC. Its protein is CACDWGSSWDTRQMFF.

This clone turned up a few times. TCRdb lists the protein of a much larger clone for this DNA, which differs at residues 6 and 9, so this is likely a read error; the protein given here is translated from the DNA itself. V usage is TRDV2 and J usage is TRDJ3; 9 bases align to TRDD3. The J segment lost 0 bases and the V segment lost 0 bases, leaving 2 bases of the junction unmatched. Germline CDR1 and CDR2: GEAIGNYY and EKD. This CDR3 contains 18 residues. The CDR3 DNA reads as TGTGCCTGTGACACCGTGGGGGATAGCTCCTGGGACACCCGACAGATGTTTTTC. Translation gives CACDTVGDSSWDTRQMFF.

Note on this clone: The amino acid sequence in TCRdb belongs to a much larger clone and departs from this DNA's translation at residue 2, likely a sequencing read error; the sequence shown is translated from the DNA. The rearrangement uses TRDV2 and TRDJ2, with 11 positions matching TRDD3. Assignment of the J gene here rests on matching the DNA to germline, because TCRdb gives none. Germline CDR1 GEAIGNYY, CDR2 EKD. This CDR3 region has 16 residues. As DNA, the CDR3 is TGTTCCTGTGACGTACTGGGGGATACTTTGACAGCACAACTCTTCTTT. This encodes CSCDVLGDTLTAQLFF.

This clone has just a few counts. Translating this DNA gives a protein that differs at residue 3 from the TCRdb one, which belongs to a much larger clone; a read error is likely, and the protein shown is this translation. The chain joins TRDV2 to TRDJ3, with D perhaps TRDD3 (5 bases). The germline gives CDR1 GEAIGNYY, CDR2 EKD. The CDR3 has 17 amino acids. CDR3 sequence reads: CAYDPAGLPWDTRQMFF. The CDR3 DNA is TGTGCCTATGACCCAGCTGGGTTACCCTGGGACACCCGACAGATGTTTTTC.

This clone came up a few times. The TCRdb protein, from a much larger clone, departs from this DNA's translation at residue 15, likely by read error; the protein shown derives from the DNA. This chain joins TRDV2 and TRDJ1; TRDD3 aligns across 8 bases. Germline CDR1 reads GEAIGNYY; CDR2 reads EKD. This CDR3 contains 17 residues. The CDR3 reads CACDSVMGDQPTDKIIF. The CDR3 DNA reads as TGTGCCTGTGACTCTGTGATGGGGGATCAGCCCACCGATAAAATCATCTTT.

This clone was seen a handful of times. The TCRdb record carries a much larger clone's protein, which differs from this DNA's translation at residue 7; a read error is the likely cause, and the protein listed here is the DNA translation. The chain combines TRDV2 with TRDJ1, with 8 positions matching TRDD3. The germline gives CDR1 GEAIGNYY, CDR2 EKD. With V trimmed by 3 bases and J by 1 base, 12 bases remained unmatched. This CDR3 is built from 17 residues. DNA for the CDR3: TGTGCCTGTGACTCTGTGGTGGGGGATCAGCCCACCGATAAACTCATCTTT. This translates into CACDSVVGDQPTDKLIF.

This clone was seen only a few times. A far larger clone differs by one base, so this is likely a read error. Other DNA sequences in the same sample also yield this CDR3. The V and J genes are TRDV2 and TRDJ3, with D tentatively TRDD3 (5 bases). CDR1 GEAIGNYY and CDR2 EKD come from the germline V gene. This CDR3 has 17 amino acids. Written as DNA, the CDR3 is TGTGCCTGTGACCCAGCTGGGTTACCCTGGGACACACGACAGATGTTTTTC. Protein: CACDPAGLPWDTRQMFF.

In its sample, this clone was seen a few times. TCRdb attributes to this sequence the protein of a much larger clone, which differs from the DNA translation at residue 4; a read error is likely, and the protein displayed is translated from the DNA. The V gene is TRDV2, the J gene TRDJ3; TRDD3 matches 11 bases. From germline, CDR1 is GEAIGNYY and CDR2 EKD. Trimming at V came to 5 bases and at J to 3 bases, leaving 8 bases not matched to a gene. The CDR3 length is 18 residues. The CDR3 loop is CACGTWGIRDWDTRQMFF. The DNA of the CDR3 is TGTGCCTGTGGCACATGGGGGATACGGGACTGGGACACCCGACAGATGTTTTTC.

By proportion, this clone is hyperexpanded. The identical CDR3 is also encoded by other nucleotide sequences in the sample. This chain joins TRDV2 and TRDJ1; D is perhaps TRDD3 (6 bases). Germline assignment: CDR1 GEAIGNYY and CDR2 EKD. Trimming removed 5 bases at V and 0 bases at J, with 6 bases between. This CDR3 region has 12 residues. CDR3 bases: TGTGCCTGTGGGGGATACACCGATAAACTCATCTTT. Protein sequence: CACGGYTDKLIF.

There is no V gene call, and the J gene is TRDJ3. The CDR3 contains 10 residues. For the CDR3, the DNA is TGCGCCTGGGACACCCGACAGATGTTTTTC. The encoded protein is CAWDTRQMFF.

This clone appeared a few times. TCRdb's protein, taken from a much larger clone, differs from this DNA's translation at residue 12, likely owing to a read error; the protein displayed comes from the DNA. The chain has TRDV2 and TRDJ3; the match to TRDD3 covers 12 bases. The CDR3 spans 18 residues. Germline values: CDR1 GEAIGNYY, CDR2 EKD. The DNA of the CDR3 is TGTGCCTGTGACTATACTGGGGGATACTCCTGGGAAACCCGACAGATGTTTTTC. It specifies CACDYTGGYSWETRQMFF.

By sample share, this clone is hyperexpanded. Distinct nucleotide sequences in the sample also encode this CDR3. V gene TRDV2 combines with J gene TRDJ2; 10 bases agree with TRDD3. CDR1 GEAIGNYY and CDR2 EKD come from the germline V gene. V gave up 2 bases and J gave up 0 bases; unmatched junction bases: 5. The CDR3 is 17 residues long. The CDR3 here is CACDRVWGITLTAQLFF. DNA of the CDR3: TGTGCCTGTGACAGGGTCTGGGGGATAACTTTGACAGCACAACTCTTCTTT.

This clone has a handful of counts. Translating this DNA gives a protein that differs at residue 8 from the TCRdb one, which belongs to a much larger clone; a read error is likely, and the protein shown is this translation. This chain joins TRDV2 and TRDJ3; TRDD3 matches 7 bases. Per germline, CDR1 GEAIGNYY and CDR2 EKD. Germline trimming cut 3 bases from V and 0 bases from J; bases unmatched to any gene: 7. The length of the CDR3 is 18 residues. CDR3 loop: CACDVLGISSWDTRQMFF. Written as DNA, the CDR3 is TGTGCCTGTGACGTACTGGGGATTAGCTCCTGGGACACCCGACAGATGTTTTTC.